The T cell receptor (beta chain) under discussion was sequenced for a study of neurological immune-mediated disorders. This clonotype was detected many times. Unsorted libraries were generated from 2 million PBMCs held at -80 degrees C. Germline V gives CDR1 SGHAT, CDR2 FQDESV (reference sequence). The CDR3 consists of 12 residues. The germline V and J ends were trimmed by 5 bases and 6 bases, with 11 bases remaining between them. TCRdb fed the 5' RACE reads into MiXCR, producing one record per CDR3 protein. The data show tens of thousands of distinct CDR3 sequences, approximately 11% seen once. This TCR came from a female donor in good health. Sequenced sample: PBMCs. The chain combines TRBV11-1 with TRBJ2-7, with D tentatively TRBD1 (5 bases). CDR3 in DNA: TGTGCCAGCAGCACCCAGGGCCTCGAGCAGTACTTC. Residues: CASSTQGLEQYF.